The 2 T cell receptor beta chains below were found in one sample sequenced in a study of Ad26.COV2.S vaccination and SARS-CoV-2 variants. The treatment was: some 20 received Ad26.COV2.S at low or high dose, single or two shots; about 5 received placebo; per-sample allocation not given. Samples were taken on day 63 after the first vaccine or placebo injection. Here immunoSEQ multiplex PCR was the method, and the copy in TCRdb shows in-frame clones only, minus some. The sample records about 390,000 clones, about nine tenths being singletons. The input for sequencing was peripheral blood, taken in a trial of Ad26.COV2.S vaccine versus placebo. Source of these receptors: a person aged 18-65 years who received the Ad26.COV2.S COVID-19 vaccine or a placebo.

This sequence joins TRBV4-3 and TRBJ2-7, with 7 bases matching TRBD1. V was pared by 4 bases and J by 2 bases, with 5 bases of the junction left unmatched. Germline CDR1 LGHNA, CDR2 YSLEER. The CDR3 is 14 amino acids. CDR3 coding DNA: TGCGCCAGCAGCCCACGGACAGGCGCCTACGAGCAGTACTTC. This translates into CASSPRTGAYEQYF.

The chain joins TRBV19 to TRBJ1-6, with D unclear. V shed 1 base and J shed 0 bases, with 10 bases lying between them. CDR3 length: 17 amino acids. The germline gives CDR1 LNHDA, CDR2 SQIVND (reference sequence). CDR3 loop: CASSIGVDRSYNSPLHF. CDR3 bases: TGTGCCAGTAGTATAGGGGTGGACCGCTCCTATAATTCACCCCTCCACTTT.